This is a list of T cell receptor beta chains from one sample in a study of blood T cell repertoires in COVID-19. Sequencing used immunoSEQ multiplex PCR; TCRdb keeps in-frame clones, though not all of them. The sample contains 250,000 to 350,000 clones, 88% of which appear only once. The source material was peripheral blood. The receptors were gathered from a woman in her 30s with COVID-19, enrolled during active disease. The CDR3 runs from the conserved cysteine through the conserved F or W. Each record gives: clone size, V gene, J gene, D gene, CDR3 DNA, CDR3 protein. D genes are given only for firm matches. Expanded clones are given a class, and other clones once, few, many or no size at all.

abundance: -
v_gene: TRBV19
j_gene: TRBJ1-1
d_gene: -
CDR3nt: TGTGCCAGTAGTAGGGGGCGCGGGACTGAAGCTTTCTTT
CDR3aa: CASSRGRGTEAFF

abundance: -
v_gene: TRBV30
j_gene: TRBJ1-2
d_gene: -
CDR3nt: TGTGCCTGGAACGACAGGCACTATGGCTACACCTTC
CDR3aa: CAWNDRHYGYTF

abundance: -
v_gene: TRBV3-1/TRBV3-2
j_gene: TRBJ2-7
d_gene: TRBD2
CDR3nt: TGTGCCAGCAGCCAAGGTCTAGCGGGAGGGTACGAGCAGTACTTC
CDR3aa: CASSQGLAGGYEQYF

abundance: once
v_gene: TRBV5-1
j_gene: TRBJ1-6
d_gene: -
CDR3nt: TGCGCCAGCAGCTTGGTGGGCAATAATAATTCACCCCTCCACTTT
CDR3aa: CASSLVGNNNSPLHF

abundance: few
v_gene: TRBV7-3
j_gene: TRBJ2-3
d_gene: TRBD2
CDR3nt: TGTGCCAGTGCTAGCGGAGATACGCAGTATTTT
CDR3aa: CASASGDTQYF

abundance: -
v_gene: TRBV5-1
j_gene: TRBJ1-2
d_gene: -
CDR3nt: TGCGCCAGCAGCCCAGGGCACGGTGGGTATGGCTACACCTTC
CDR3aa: CASSPGHGGYGYTF

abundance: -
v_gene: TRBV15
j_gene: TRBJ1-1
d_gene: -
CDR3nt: TGTGCCACCAGCTTTTACAGCCGGAGGACTGAAGCTTTCTTT
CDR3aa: CATSFYSRRTEAFF

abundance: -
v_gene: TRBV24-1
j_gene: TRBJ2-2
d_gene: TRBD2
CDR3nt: TGTGCCACCAGTGACCCTCGGACTAGCGGGGCGAGTACCGGGGAGCTGTTTTTT
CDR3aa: CATSDPRTSGASTGELFF

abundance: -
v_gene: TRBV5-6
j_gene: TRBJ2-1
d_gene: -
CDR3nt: TGTGCCAGCAGCTTGGCAGGAGGACCCCGGGCTGGTGAGCAGTTCTTC
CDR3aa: CASSLAGGPRAGEQFF

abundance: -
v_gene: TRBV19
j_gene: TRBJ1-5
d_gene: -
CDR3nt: TGTGCCAGTCCCCCAGGGTTCAATCAGCCCCAGCATTTT
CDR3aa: CASPPGFNQPQHF

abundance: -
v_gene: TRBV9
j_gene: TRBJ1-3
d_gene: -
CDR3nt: TGTGCCAGCAGCCAGACATACTCTGGAAACACCATATATTTT
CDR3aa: CASSQTYSGNTIYF

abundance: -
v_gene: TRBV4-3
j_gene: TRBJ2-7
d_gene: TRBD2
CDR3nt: TGCGCCAGCAGCCAATGGACTAGCGGGAGGGTACGGAGCTACGAGCAGTACTTC
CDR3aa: CASSQWTSGRVRSYEQYF

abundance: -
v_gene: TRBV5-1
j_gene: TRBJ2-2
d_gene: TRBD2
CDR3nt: TGCGCCAGCAGTCTTATGACTAGCGGGAAAAACACCGGGGAGCTGTTTTTT
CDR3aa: CASSLMTSGKNTGELFF

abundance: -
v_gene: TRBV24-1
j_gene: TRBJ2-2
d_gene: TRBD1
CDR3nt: TGTGCCACCAGTGATGGACAGGGGGCGAGCGGGGAGCTGTTTTTT
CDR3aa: CATSDGQGASGELFF

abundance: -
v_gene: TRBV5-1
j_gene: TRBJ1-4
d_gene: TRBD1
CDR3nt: TGCGCCAGCAGCTTATTTACAGGGGGAAAAAAACTGTTTTTT
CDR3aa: CASSLFTGGKKLFF

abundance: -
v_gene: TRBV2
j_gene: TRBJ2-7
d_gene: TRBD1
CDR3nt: TGTGCCAGCAGTGAAACCCCCCCTTGGACAGGGGCACCCGAGCAGTACTTC
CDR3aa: CASSETPPWTGAPEQYF

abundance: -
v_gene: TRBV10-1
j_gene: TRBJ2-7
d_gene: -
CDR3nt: TGCGCCAGCAGTGAGTATGGCCGGGAAGAGCAGTACTTC
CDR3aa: CASSEYGREEQYF

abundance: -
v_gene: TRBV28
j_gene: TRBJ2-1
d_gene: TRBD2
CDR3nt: TGTGCCAGCAGTTCTTGGACTAGCGGGAGAAACAATGAGCAGTTCTTC
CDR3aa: CASSSWTSGRNNEQFF

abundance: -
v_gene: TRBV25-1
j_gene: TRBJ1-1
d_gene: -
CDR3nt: TGTGCCAGCAGTGCCGGCGGTAGGAACACTGAAGCTTTCTTT
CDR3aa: CASSAGGRNTEAFF

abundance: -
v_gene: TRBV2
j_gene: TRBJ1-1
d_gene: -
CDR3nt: TGTGCCAGCAGTGAAGCGCTTAGCAACACTGAAGCTTTCTTT
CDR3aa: CASSEALSNTEAFF

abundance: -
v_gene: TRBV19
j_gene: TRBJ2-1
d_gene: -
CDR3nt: TGTGCCAGTAGTATAGGGACAGCCTACAATGAGCAGTTCTTC
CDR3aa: CASSIGTAYNEQFF

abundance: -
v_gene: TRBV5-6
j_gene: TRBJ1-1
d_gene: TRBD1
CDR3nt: TGTGCCAGCAGCCAGGGGGGACTAGCCACTGAAGCTTTCTTT
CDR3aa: CASSQGGLATEAFF

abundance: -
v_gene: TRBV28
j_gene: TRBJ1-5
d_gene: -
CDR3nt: TGTGCCAGCAGTTTGTTCGGGGGGGGGAGCAATCAGCCCCAGCATTTT
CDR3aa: CASSLFGGGSNQPQHF

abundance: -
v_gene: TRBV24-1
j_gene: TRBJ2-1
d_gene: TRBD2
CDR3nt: TGTGCCACCAGTGATGTGACTAGCGGGAGGTCAATTCGGGACAATGAGCAGTTCTTC
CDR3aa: CATSDVTSGRSIRDNEQFF

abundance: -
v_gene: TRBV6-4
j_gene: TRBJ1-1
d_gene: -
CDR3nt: TGTGCCAGCAGTAGACAGGTGAACACTGAAGCTTTCTTT
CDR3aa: CASSRQVNTEAFF

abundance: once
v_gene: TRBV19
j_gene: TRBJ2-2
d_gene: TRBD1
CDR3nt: TGTGCCAGTAGTAAGGACAGGGCCTGGAGCACCGGGGAGCTGTTTTTT
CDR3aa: CASSKDRAWSTGELFF

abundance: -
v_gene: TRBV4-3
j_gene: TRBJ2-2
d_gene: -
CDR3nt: TGCGCCAGCAGCCCACGGAGCAGGGTGAACGGGGAGCTGTTTTTT
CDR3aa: CASSPRSRVNGELFF

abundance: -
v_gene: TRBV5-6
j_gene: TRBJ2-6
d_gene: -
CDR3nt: TGTGCCAGCAGCTTGATCTGGGACTTCCACTCTGGGGCCAACGTCCTGACTTTC
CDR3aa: CASSLIWDFHSGANVLTF

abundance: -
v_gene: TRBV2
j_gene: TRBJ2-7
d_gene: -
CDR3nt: TGTGCCAGCAGTGAAGGGCTAGCCTTCCACGAGCAGTACTTC
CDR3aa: CASSEGLAFHEQYF

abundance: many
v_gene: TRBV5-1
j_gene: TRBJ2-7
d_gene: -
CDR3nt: TGCGCCAGCAGCTTGGCGCCAGGGGAAGCCTACGAGCAGTACTTC
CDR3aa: CASSLAPGEAYEQYF

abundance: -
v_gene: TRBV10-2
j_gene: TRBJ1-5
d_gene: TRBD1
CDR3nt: TGCGCCAGCAGTCCTACAGGGGGTATTCAGCCCCAGCATTTT
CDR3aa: CASSPTGGIQPQHF

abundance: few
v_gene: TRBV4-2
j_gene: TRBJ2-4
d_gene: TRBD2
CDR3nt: TGTGCCAGCAGCCAAGATTTGGGGGAGGGTGCCAAAAACATTCAGTACTTC
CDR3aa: CASSQDLGEGAKNIQYF

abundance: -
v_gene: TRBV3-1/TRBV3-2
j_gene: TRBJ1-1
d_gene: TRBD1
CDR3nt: TGTGCCACTGTGGGACAGGGGGGTACTGAAGCTTTCTTT
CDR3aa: CATVGQGGTEAFF

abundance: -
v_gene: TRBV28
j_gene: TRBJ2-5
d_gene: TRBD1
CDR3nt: TGTGCCAGCAGTTTCCAGGGGGCGCGGGAGACCCAGTACTTC
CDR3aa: CASSFQGARETQYF

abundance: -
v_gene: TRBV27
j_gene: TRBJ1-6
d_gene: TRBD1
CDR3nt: TGTGCCAGCAGTTTAATACAGGGGAATTCACCCCTCCACTTT
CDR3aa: CASSLIQGNSPLHF

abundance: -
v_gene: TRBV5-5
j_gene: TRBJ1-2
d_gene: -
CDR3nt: TGTGCCAGCACCCCGCGGTCGGAGATGAACTATGGCTACACCTTC
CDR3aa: CASTPRSEMNYGYTF

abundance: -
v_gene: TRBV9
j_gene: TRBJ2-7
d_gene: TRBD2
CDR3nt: TGTGCCAGCAGCCGTGGGCTAGCGGGGTACGAGCAGTACTTC
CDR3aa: CASSRGLAGYEQYF